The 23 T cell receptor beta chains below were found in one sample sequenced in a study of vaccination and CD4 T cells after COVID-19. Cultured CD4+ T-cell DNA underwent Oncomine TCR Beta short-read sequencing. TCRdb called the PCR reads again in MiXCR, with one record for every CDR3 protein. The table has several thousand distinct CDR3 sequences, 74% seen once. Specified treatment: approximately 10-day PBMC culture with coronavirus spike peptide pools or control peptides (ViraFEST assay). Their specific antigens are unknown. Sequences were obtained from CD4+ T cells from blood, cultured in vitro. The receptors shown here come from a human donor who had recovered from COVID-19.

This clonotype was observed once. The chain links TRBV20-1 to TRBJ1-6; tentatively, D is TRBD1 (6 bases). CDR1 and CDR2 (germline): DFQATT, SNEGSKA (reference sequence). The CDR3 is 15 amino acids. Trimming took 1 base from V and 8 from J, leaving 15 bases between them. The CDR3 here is CSARVGGPIDSPLHF. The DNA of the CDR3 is TGCAGTGCTAGAGTAGGGGGACCGATAGATTCACCCCTCCACTTT.

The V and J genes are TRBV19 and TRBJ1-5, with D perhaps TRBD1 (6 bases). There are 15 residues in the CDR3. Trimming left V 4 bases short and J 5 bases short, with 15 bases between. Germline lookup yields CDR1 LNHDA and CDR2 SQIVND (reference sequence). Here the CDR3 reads CASSKTPDSYQPQHF. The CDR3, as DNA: TGTGCCAGTAGTAAAACTCCGGACAGCTATCAGCCCCAGCATTTT.

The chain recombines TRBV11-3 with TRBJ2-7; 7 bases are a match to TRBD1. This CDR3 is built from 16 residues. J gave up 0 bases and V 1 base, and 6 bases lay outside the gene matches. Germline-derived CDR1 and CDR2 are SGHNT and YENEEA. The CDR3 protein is CASSLAGGQRSYEQYF. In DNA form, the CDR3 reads TGTGCCAGCAGCTTAGCAGGGGGACAGCGCTCCTACGAGCAGTACTTC. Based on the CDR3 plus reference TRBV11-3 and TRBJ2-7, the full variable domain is EAGVVQSPRYKIIEKKQPVAFWCNPISGHNTLYWYLQNLGQGPELLIRYENEEAVDDSQLPKDRFSAERLKGVDSTLKIQPAELGDSAVYLCASSLAGGQRSYEQYFGPGTRLTVT.

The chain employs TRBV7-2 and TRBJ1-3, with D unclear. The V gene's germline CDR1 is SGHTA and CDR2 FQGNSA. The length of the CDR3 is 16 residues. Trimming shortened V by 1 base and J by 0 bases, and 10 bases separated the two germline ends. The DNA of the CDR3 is TGTGCCAGCAGCTTAGGGACGGCCTCCTCTGGAAACACCATATATTTT. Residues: CASSLGTASSGNTIYF.

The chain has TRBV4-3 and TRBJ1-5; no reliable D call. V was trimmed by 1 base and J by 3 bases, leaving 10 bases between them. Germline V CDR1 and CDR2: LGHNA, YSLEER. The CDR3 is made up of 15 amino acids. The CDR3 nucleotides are TGCGCCAGCAGCCAAGCCGCCAGGAACAATCAGCCCCAGCATTTT. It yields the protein CASSQAARNNQPQHF.

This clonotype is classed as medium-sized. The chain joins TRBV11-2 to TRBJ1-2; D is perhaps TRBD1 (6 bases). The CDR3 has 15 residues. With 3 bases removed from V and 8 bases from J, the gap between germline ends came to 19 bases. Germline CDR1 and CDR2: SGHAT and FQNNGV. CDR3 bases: TGTGCCAGCAGCTTTCGGGTACAGGGCTCGTTCGGCTACACCTTC. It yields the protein CASSFRVQGSFGYTF.

The CDR3: CASSVTLDSGNTIYF. CDR3 nucleotide sequence: TGTGCCAGCAGTGTCACTCTGGACTCTGGAAACACCATATATTTT. The J gene is TRBJ1-3, the V gene TRBV6-1; no firm D call. Germline V CDR1 and CDR2: MNHNS, SASEGT. Trimming took off 4 bases at V and 0 bases at J, with 10 bases between the two ends. CDR3 length equals 15 residues.

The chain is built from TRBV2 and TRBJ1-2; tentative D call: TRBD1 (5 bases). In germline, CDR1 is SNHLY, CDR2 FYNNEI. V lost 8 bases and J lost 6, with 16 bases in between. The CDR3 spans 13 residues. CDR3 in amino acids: CASQGAKENGYTF. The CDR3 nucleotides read TGTGCCAGCCAAGGGGCCAAGGAGAATGGCTACACCTTC.

The CDR3 reads CASRPNTGELFF. The CDR3, as DNA: TGTGCCAGCAGGCCGAACACCGGGGAGCTGTTTTTT. This chain joins TRBV2 and TRBJ2-2; D gene uncertain. Trimming cost V 6 bases and J 0 bases, with 2 bases left between them. This CDR3 has 12 amino acids. Germline V gene sequence: CDR1 SNHLY, CDR2 FYNNEI.

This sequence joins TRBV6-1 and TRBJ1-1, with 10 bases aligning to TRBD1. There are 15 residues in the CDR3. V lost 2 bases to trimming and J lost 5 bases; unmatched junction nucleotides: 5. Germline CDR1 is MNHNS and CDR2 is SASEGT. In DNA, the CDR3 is TGTGCCAGCAGTGAAAAGGACAGGGGGAGAACTGAAGCTTTCTTT. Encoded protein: CASSEKDRGRTEAFF.

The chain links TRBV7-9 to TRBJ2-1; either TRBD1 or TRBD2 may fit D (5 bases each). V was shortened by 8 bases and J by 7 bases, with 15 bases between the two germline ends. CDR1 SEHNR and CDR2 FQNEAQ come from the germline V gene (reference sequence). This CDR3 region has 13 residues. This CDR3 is CASRGFLRNEQFF. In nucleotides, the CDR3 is TGTGCCAGCCGGGGCTTCCTGCGGAATGAGCAGTTCTTC.

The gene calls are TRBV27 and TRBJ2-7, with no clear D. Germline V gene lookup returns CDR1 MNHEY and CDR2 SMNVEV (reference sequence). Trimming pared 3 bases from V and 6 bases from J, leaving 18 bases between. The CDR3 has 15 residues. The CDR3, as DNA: TGTGCCAGCAGTTTGTCACCCGTGGCCGGCATCGAGCAGTACTTC. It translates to CASSLSPVAGIEQYF.

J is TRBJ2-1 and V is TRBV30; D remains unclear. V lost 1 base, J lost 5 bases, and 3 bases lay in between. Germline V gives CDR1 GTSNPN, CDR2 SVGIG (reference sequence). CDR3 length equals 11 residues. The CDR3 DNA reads TGTGCCTGGAGTGACAACAATGAGCAGTTCTTC. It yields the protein CAWSDNNEQFF. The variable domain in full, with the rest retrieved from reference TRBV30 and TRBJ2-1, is SQTIHQWPATLVQPVGSPLSLECTVEGTSNPNLYWYRQAAGRGLQLLFYSVGIGQISSEVPQNLSASRPQDRQFILSSKKLLLSDSGFYLCAWSDNNEQFFGPGTRLTVL.

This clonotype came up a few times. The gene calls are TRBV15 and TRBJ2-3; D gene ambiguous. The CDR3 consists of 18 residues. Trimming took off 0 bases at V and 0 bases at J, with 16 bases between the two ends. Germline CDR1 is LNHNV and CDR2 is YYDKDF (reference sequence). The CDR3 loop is CATSRDRSGGPSTDTQYF. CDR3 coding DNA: TGTGCCACCAGCAGAGATCGGTCCGGCGGTCCGAGCACAGATACGCAGTATTTT. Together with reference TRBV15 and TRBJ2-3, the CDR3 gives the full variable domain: DAMVIQNPRYQVTQFGKPVTLSCSQTLNHNVMYWYQQKSSQAPKLLFHYYDKDFNNEADTPDNFQSRRPNTSFCFLDIRSPGLGDTAMYLCATSRDRSGGPSTDTQYFGPGTRLTVL.

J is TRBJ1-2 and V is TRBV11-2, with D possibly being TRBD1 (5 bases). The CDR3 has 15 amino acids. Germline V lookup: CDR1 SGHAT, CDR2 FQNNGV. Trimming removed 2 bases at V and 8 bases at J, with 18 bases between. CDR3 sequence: CASSLQGPALGGYTF. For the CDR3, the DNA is TGTGCCAGCAGCTTACAGGGCCCCGCTTTGGGGGGCTACACCTTC.

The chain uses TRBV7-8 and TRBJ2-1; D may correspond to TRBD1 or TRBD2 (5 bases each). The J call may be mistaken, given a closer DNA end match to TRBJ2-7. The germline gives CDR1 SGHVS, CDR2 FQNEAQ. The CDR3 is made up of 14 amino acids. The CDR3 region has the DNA TGTGCCAGCAGCCGGTCGGGACCTACCTACGAGCAGTACTTC. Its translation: CASSRSGPTYEQYF.

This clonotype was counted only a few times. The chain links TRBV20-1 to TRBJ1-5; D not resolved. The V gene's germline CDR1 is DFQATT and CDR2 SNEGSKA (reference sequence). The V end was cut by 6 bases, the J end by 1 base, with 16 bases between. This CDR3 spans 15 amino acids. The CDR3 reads CSATRLGRSNQPQHF. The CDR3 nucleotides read TGCAGTGCCACCAGGTTGGGGAGGAGCAATCAGCCCCAGCATTTT.

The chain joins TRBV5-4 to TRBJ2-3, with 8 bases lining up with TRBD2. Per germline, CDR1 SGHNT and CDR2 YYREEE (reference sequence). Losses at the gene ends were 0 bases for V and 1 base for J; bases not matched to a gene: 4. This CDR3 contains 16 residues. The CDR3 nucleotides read TGTGCCAGCAGCTTGGATAGCGGGATACGCACAGATACGCAGTATTTT. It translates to CASSLDSGIRTDTQYF.

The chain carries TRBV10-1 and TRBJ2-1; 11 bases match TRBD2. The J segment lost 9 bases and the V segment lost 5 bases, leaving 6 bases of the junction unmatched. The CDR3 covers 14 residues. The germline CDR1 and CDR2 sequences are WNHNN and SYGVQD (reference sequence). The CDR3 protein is CASSLSGGASEQFF. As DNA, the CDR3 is TGCGCCAGCAGTCTTAGCGGGGGGGCATCTGAGCAGTTCTTC.

As DNA, the CDR3 is TGTGCCAGTAGTATACGACAGGCCACAGGAGGAAACACCATATATTTT. This gives the protein CASSIRQATGGNTIYF. The V and J genes are TRBV19 and TRBJ1-3; maybe TRBD1 (6 bases). Germline lookup yields CDR1 LNHDA and CDR2 SQIVND (reference sequence). V was shortened by 2 bases and J by 4 bases, with 15 bases between the two germline ends. The CDR3 is 16 residues long.

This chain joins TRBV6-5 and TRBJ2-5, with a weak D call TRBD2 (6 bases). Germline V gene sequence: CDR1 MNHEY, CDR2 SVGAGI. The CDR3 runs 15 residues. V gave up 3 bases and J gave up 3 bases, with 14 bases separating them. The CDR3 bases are TGTGCCAGCAGTTATTCGTCGGGGGTAGAAGAGACCCAGTACTTC. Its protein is CASSYSSGVEETQYF.

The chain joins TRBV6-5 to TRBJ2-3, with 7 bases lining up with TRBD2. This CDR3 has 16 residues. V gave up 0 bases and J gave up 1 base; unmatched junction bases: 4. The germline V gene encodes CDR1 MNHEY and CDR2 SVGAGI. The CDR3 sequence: CASSYSMAGGTDTQYF. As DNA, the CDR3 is TGTGCCAGCAGTTACTCCATGGCGGGGGGCACAGATACGCAGTATTTT.

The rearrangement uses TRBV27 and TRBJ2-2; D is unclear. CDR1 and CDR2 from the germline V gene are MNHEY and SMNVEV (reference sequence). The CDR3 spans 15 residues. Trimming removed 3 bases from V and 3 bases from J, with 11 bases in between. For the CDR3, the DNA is TGTGCCAGCAGTTTCGGAGCCTTGGACACCGGGGAGCTGTTTTTT. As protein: CASSFGALDTGELFF.